The following is a TCR beta chain sequence with its context. This specimen belongs to a study of blood T cell repertoires in COVID-19. About the study: In each case, the material was cDNA or gDNA derived from T cells, B-cell-depleted T cells, or PBMCs.

This CDR3 comprises 13 residues. V shed 5 bases and J 14 bases; nucleotides not matched to a gene: 7. Germline CDR1 reads MNHEY; CDR2 reads SMNVEV (reference sequence). Those enrolled, adults aged about 18 to 89 years, came from about two dozen US areas. Participant-given clinical history determined each cohort assignment. In the authors' workflow: Amplification of reference gene primers provided the estimated nucleated cell counts. Measured with immunoSEQ multiplex PCR; TCRdb has only the in-frame clones, and not every one. That table is the source of V, J and clone size, and D and trimming were worked out from the DNA. The repertoire holds about 200,000 clones, more than 75% seen once, with 7.4% in the top ten.

This receptor was obtained from a woman between 40 and 50 years old with acute COVID-19. The sample consisted of PBMCs or T cells enriched from blood (not recorded which). This rearrangement joins TRBV27 to TRBJ1-6; 9 bases fit TRBD1. The CDR3 bases are TGTGCCAGCAGTCAGAGACAGGGGGTAACCCTCCACTTT. This gives the protein CASSQRQGVTLHF.